The present T cell receptor (beta chain) was sequenced within a study of blood T cell repertoires in COVID-19. In the study overall: From T cells, B-cell-depleted T cells, or PBMCs came the material, which was cDNA or gDNA.

Trimming stripped 4 bases from V and 3 bases from J, with 7 bases between. The germline V gene has CDR1 LGHDT and CDR2 YNNKEL (reference sequence). There are 12 residues in the CDR3. As processed by the authors: Estimated nucleated cell counts came from reference gene primer amplification. Assay: immunoSEQ multiplex PCR; the TCRdb copy retains only in-frame clones and omits some. That table gives V, J and clone size, and the DNA gave D and trimming. The sample contains roughly 200,000 clones, more than 85% of which appear only once. For this clone: The sample holds other DNA sequences that translate to the same CDR3.

The sequencing sample was made of peripheral blood. The receptor comes from a middle-aged man with active or convalescent COVID-19. The chain recombines TRBV3-1 (or the pseudogene TRBV3-2) with TRBJ2-7; a possible D gene is TRBD1 (5 bases). Written as DNA, the CDR3 is TGTGCCAGCAGCCGCCAGGGCTACGAGCAGTACTTC. Amino acid sequence: CASSRQGYEQYF.